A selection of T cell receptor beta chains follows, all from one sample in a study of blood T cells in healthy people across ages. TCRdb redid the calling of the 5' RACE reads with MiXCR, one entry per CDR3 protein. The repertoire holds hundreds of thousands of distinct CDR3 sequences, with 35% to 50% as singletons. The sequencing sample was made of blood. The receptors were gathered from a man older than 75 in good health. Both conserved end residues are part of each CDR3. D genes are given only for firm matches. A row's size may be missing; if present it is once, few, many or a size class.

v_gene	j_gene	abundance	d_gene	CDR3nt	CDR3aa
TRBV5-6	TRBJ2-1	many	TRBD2	TGTGCCAGCAGCTCAGAGACTAGCGGGGTTAGCTACAATGAGCAGTTCTTC	CASSSETSGVSYNEQFF
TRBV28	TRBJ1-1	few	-	TGTGCCAGCAGTTTCTCCACCCGACAGAACACTGAAGCTTTCTTT	CASSFSTRQNTEAFF
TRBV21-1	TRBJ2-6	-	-	TGTGCCAGCATCCGACGGGACAATCACTCTGGGGCCAACGTCCTGACTTTC	CASIRRDNHSGANVLTF
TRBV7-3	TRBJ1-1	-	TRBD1	TGTGCCAGCAGCTTAGAAGGACAGGGGAGGACTGAAGCTTTCTTT	CASSLEGQGRTEAFF
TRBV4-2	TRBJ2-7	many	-	TGTGCCAGCAGCCAAAAAGTTGGCCAGAACGAGCAGTACTTC	CASSQKVGQNEQYF
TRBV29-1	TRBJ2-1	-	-	TGCAGCGCCCGACCGAGCCTTTACAATGAGCAGTTCTTC	CSARPSLYNEQFF
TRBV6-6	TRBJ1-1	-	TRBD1	TGTGCCAGCAGTTACCCGGGACAGGGCACTGAAGCTTTCTTT	CASSYPGQGTEAFF
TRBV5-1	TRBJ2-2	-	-	TGCGCCAGCAGCCTCTATACGAACACCGGGGAGCTGTTTTTT	CASSLYTNTGELFF
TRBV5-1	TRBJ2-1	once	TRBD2	TGCGCCAGCAGCCGCCGTCGGGGGGGATACAATGAGCAGTTCTTC	CASSRRRGGYNEQFF
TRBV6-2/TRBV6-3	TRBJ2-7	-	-	TGTGCCAGCAGTGTACGGGCTCCCTACGAGCAGTACTTC	CASSVRAPYEQYF
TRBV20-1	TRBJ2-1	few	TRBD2	TGCAGTGCTAGAAGGAGCGGGAGGGCCCATGATGAGCAGTTCTTC	CSARRSGRAHDEQFF
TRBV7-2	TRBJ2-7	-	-	TGTGCCAGCAGTGCCCGGGACACCTACGAGCAGTACTTC	CASSARDTYEQYF
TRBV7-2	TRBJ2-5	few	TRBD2	TGTGCCAGCAGCCAAAGCACAGGGGCCCTGAGACTAGCGGGAGGGCAAGAGACCCAGTACTTC	CASSQSTGALRLAGGQETQYF
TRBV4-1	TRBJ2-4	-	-	TGCGCCAGCAGCCCTTCGCGCGGGGAGGAGGGCAAAAACATTCAGTACTTC	CASSPSRGEEGKNIQYF
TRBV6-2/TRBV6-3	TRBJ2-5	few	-	TGTGCCAGCAGTGAGACTTCGTACCAAGAGACCCAGTACTTC	CASSETSYQETQYF
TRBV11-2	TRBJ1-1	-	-	TGTGCCAGCAGTGGAATCCACTGGGACACTGAAGCTTTCTTT	CASSGIHWDTEAFF
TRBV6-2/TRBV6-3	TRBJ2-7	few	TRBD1	TGTGCCAGCAGTTACCCCGGGACAGGTCTACCCTACGAGCAGTACTTC	CASSYPGTGLPYEQYF
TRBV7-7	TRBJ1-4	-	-	TGTGCCAGCAGCTTCCCCTGTTCGGAAACTAATGAAAAACTGTTTTTT	CASSFPCSETNEKLFF
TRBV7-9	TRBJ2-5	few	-	TGTGCCAGCAGCTTATACCCGGAGACCCAGTACTTC	CASSLYPETQYF
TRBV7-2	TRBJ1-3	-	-	TGTGCCAGCAGCTCCACAGGGCGCTCTGGAAACACCATATATTTT	CASSSTGRSGNTIYF
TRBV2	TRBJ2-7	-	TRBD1	TGTGCCAGCAGGAAAGACAGGGGTTCCTACAATGAGCAGTACTTC	CASRKDRGSYNEQYF
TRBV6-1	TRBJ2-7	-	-	TGTGCCAGCAGTGAATTGGGGGGGGCAGCGAAGGAGCAGTACTTC	CASSELGGAAKEQYF
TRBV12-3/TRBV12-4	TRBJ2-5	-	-	TGTGCCTGCAGTTTGATGGAGACCCAGTACTTC	CACSLMETQYF
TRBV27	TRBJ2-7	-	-	TGTGCCAGCAGTCCGGGGCCTCCGTCCTACGAGCAGTACTTC	CASSPGPPSYEQYF
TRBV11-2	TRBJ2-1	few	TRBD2	TGTGCCAGCAGCTCACTCACCTCGGGACTAGGGACTGAGCAGTTCTTC	CASSSLTSGLGTEQFF
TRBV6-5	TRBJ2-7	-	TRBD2	TGTACCAGCAGTCCTCGAAGCGGGGAGTTCTACCACGAGCAGTACTTC	CTSSPRSGEFYHEQYF
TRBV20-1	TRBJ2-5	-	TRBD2	TGCAGTGCTAGAGATTTCAGGAAGGCGGGAGACCAAGAGACCCAGTACTTC	CSARDFRKAGDQETQYF
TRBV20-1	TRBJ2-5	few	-	TGCAGTGGGGGCGGGAAGACCCAGTACTTC	CSGGGKTQYF
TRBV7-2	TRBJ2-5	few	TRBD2	TGTGCCAGCAGCTCCACAGCGGGGGGGCCTCTGGAGACCCAGTACTTC	CASSSTAGGPLETQYF
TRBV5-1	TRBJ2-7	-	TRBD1	TGCGCCAGCAGCATAACCCCGGACAGGGACCCTTCCAAGTACTTC	CASSITPDRDPSKYF
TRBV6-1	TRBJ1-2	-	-	TGTCCCAGCAGACACCAGGGGCACGGCTATGGCTACACCTTC	CPSRHQGHGYGYTF
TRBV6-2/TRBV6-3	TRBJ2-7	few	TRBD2	TGTGCCAGCACCTGGACTAGCGCCTCCTACGAGCAGTACTTC	CASTWTSASYEQYF
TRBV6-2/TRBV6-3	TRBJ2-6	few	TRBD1	TGTGCCAGCAGTTACTCGGGACAGGGGGCGCCTGGGGCCAACGTCCTGACTTTC	CASSYSGQGAPGANVLTF
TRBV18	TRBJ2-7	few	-	TGTGCCAGCTCACCGCGGGCCCCTAGAGGGGTCTACGAGCAGTACTTC	CASSPRAPRGVYEQYF
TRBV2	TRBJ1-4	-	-	TGTGCCAGCAGTGAGGGTCGGGGAGAAAAACTGTTTTTT	CASSEGRGEKLFF
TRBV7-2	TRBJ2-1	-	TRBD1	TGTGCCAGCAGCGCCGACAGGGGACACAATGAGCAGTTCTTC	CASSADRGHNEQFF
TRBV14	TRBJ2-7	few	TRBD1	TGTGCCAGCAGCCGTGATTTGACAGGGTCCGAGCAGTACTTC	CASSRDLTGSEQYF